The clone carrying this T cell receptor (beta chain) showed up just a few times. These data are taken from a study of CD8+CD57+ T cells in acquired aplastic anemia. For CDR3 and TCR beta VDJ profiling, genomic DNA was the template used. TCRdb analysed the reads with MiXCR anew, one entry per CDR3 protein. The table records 400,000 to 450,000 distinct CDR3 sequences, just under 70% of them present only once. The germline CDR1 and CDR2 sequences are SEHNR and FQNEAQ (reference sequence). The CDR3 extends over 13 amino acids. Trimming pared 2 bases from V and 0 bases from J, leaving 4 bases between. The J gene is TRBJ1-2, the V gene TRBV7-9; D not resolved. This clonotype originated in a human donor in good health, serving as a control. Sequencing used sorted CD4+, CD8+, or CD8+CD57+ T cells (not recorded which) from PBMCs. CDR3 sequence: CASSLCANYGYTF. Written as DNA, the CDR3 is TGTGCCAGCAGCTTATGTGCTAACTATGGCTACACCTTC.